This T cell receptor beta chain is drawn from a study of CD8+CD57+ T cells in acquired aplastic anemia. The length of the CDR3 is 13 residues. Germline-derived CDR1 and CDR2 are LNHDA and SQIVND (reference sequence). Deletions cut 1 base from V and 5 bases from J, with 8 bases between. The template used for profiling TCR beta VDJ and CDR3 was genomic DNA. TCRdb used MiXCR to reprocess the reads, holding one entry per CDR3 protein. The data hold 200,000 to 250,000 distinct CDR3 sequences, with 30% to 35% observed a single time. Ten or more counts support this clonotype. This TCR came from a human donor in good health, serving as a control. Sequences were obtained from sorted CD4+, CD8+, or CD8+CD57+ T cells (not recorded which) from PBMCs. The rearrangement joins TRBV19 to TRBJ1-2; no clear D. In nucleotides, the CDR3 is TGTGCCAGTAGTATAGTCCCTCGATATGGCTACACCTTC. Protein: CASSIVPRYGYTF.